What follows describes a single T cell receptor beta chain. By way of CD45RO/CCR7/CD25/CD127/CD95/CD27, the CD4+ regulatory, stem cell-like memory, central memory and naive cells were sorted. The data are from a study of beta chain features in type 1 diabetes. The V end lost 5 bases, the J end lost 4 bases, and 15 bases lay between the germline ends. The CDR3 length is 14 residues. Germline V CDR1 and CDR2: GTSNPN, SVGIG (reference sequence). What was sequenced were expressed TCRB transcripts, since all of the isolated RNA had been reverse transcribed. Libraries were prepared by immunoSEQ multiplex PCR; TCRdb keeps only in-frame clonotypes and omits some of them. The data contain 400,000 to 450,000 clones, around 13% of them singletons.

Sequenced sample: naive CD4+ T cells from blood. This receptor was obtained from a man under 40 in good health. The genes are TRBV30 and TRBJ1-5; D remains ambiguous. The CDR3 sequence: CAWGFSGGNQPQHF. The CDR3 coding sequence is TGTGCCTGGGGGTTCAGCGGAGGGAATCAGCCCCAGCATTTT.